This T cell receptor beta chain stems from a study of blood T cell repertoires in COVID-19. Across the whole study: T cells, B-cell-depleted T cells, or PBMCs supplied cDNA or gDNA.

Those who participated ranged in age from roughly 18 to 90 years and resided in 20 to 30 US areas. V trimming: 8 bases; J trimming: 5 bases; junction bases outside the gene matches: 9. The V gene's germline CDR1 is SNHLY and CDR2 FYNNEI. This CDR3 contains 15 residues. As processed by the authors: Nucleated cell number was recorded as an estimate derived from reference gene primer amplification. Profiling relied on immunoSEQ multiplex PCR, and the TCRdb table lists in-frame clones only, not all of them. Clone size and V and J calls were adopted from that table, with D and trimming inferred from the DNA. The repertoire holds about 300,000 clones, with 75% to 90% as singletons.

The sequence was obtained from a woman between 45 and 65 years old who had recovered from COVID-19. Source material: PBMCs or T cells enriched from blood (not recorded which). V gene TRBV2 combines with J gene TRBJ2-5, with 12 bases identical to TRBD1. The CDR3 loop reads CASGGQGALGETQYF. The DNA of the CDR3 is TGTGCCAGCGGGGGACAGGGGGCGCTGGGGGAGACCCAGTACTTC.